This entry is about one TCR beta chain. Its cognate antigen is unknown. The data belong to a study of T cell responses to AZD1222 COVID-19 vaccine. Study background: Second doses that came at about 4 or about 12 weeks were put together. Broader study findings: Donors were chiefly white British, with a greater number of females, and clonal diversity was perhaps underestimated. Spike was spanned by vaccine-associated CD4 TCRs, which were dominant at 160-218 and 743-854.

Only in-frame clones appear in the TCRdb table, and some are missing; sequencing was by immunoSEQ multiplex PCR. Of 80,000 to 90,000 clones detected, roughly nine tenths appear once; the ten largest clones hold over 2%. The CDR3 is 14 residues long. The V gene's germline CDR1 is MNHEY and CDR2 SVGAGI. With 4 bases clipped from V and 6 bases from J, the junction kept 8 bases outside the gene matches. This rearrangement joins TRBV6-5 to TRBJ1-1; 7 bases are shared with TRBD1. This specimen was peripheral blood, taken on day 0 of AZD1222 vaccination. The receptor's source is an adult in good health. The CDR3 is CASSLTGRASEAFF. The DNA for the CDR3 is TGTGCCAGCAGTTTGACAGGGAGAGCGTCTGAAGCTTTCTTT.